The rows below give T cell receptor beta chains drawn from one sample of a study of neoadjuvant nivolumab and ipilimumab in lung cancer. Clones were read by immunoSEQ multiplex PCR, and TCRdb kept only the in-frame ones, dropping some. The table lists roughly 13,000 clones, about 94% of them singletons, with roughly 2.6% in the top ten. Material: peripheral blood, obtained after neoadjuvant nivolumab, alone or with ipilimumab, at or shortly before surgery. The receptors originated from an adult with non-small cell lung cancer. Each CDR3 is given with its conserved first and last residue. A D gene is named only where the DNA matches it firmly. The size field is filled for only some rows; it gives once, few, many or a size class.

V gene	clone size	D gene	J gene	CDR3 protein	CDR3 DNA
TRBV27	-	-	TRBJ1-4	CASSRGTTFEKLFF	TGTGCCAGCAGTCGAGGGACAACCTTCGAAAAACTGTTTTTT
TRBV11-3	-	TRBD2	TRBJ2-3	CASSLSGIADTQYF	TGTGCCAGCAGCCTCAGCGGGATCGCAGATACGCAGTATTTT
TRBV2	few	TRBD1	TRBJ1-3	CPGEDRVPLSGNTIYF	TGTCCTGGGGAAGACAGGGTTCCTCTCTCTGGAAACACCATATATTTT
TRBV7-9	-	TRBD1	TRBJ1-1	CASSLEGATPNTEAFF	TGTGCCAGCAGCTTAGAGGGGGCGACACCGAACACTGAAGCTTTCTTT
TRBV7-9	-	-	TRBJ2-7	CASSLGGTVSYEQYF	TGTGCCAGCAGCTTAGGCGGGACAGTCTCCTACGAGCAGTACTTC
TRBV5-8	-	-	TRBJ2-5	CASSFGQKYQETQYF	TGTGCCAGCAGCTTCGGGCAGAAGTACCAAGAGACCCAGTACTTC
TRBV4-1	once	TRBD1	TRBJ2-3	CASSQATLIGQGTDTQYF	TGCGCCAGCAGCCAAGCGACGTTAATCGGACAGGGCACAGATACGCAGTATTTT
TRBV4-3	-	-	TRBJ1-2	CASSQGRSSRGASGYTF	TGCGCCAGCAGCCAAGGTCGTTCTTCGCGGGGGGCGTCTGGCTACACCTTC
TRBV7-2	-	-	TRBJ1-1	CASSSHVGTEAFF	TGTGCCAGCAGCTCACATGTGGGCACTGAAGCTTTCTTT
TRBV11-3	-	-	TRBJ2-1	CASSLSRNEQFF	TGTGCCAGCAGCCTCAGTCGGAATGAGCAGTTCTTC
TRBV19	-	-	TRBJ1-2	CASLGGPNYGYTF	TGTGCCAGCCTAGGGGGGCCGAACTATGGCTACACCTTC
TRBV14	-	TRBD1	TRBJ1-5	CASSRGQEYQPQHF	TGTGCCAGCAGCCGCGGACAGGAGTATCAGCCCCAGCATTTT
TRBV19	-	-	TRBJ1-1	CASSIGIVNTEAFF	TGTGCCAGTAGTATAGGGATCGTGAACACTGAAGCTTTCTTT
TRBV27	few	-	TRBJ2-7	CASSLSPLAHSTYEQYF	TGTGCCAGCAGTTTATCTCCTCTAGCGCACAGTACCTACGAGCAGTACTTC
TRBV7-3	few	TRBD2	TRBJ2-1	CASSCQREKSYNEQFF	TGTGCCAGCAGCTGCCAGCGGGAGAAGTCCTACAATGAGCAGTTCTTC
TRBV4-2	-	TRBD2	TRBJ2-3	CASSHRGTSGVVTDTQYF	TGTGCCAGCAGCCATCGTGGGACTAGCGGAGTAGTCACAGATACGCAGTATTTT
TRBV7-3	once	-	TRBJ1-2	CASSPIGDAQGGYTF	TGTGCCAGCAGCCCAATTGGAGACGCTCAGGGGGGCTACACCTTC
TRBV5-4	-	TRBD1	TRBJ2-3	CASSLMGQQFTDTQYF	TGTGCCAGCAGCTTGATGGGACAGCAGTTCACAGATACGCAGTATTTT
TRBV20-1	-	-	TRBJ2-1	CSAYNEQFF	TGCAGTGCCTACAATGAGCAGTTCTTC
TRBV2	-	TRBD2	TRBJ2-1	CATGGREDEQFF	TGTGCCACCGGGGGGCGGGAGGATGAGCAGTTCTTC
TRBV7-9	-	-	TRBJ2-5	CASSLARTQGETQYF	TGTGCCAGCAGCTTAGCAAGGACCCAGGGCGAGACCCAGTACTTC
TRBV5-6	-	TRBD2	TRBJ2-3	CASSPRPRGRPASTDTQYF	TGTGCCAGCAGCCCCCGGCCTCGCGGGAGACCCGCCAGCACAGATACGCAGTATTTT
TRBV5-4	-	-	TRBJ1-5	CASSLGGNTQPQHF	TGTGCCAGCAGCTTGGGGGGCAACACTCAGCCCCAGCATTTT
TRBV2	-	TRBD1	TRBJ2-7	CASSSGQVRYEQYF	TGTGCCAGCAGTTCAGGACAGGTCCGCTACGAGCAGTACTTC
TRBV28	-	-	TRBJ2-7	CASSLTPGGAYEQYF	TGTGCCAGCAGTTTAACCCCCGGAGGGGCCTACGAGCAGTACTTC
TRBV5-1	-	TRBD1	TRBJ2-5	CASSGTAQETQYF	TGCGCCAGCAGCGGGACAGCGCAAGAGACCCAGTACTTC
TRBV5-6	-	-	TRBJ2-1	CASSFYSGYNEQFF	TGTGCCAGCAGCTTTTATAGCGGCTACAATGAGCAGTTCTTC
TRBV2	-	TRBD2	TRBJ2-3	CASKRTSLSTDTQYF	TGTGCCAGCAAACGGACTAGCCTTAGCACAGATACGCAGTATTTT
TRBV7-2	-	-	TRBJ2-5	CASSSPSGSGARTQYF	TGTGCCAGCAGCTCCCCCTCCGGGAGCGGTGCCAGGACCCAGTACTTC
TRBV6-4	-	TRBD2	TRBJ2-5	CASSQNSGEQETQYF	TGTGCCAGCAGCCAAAATAGCGGGGAGCAAGAGACCCAGTACTTC
TRBV15	-	-	TRBJ2-2	CATSRGSEHTGELFF	TGTGCCACCAGCAGAGGATCGGAGCACACCGGGGAGCTGTTTTTT
TRBV6-5	-	-	TRBJ2-3	CASSSIATDTQYF	TGTGCCAGCAGTAGCATTGCCACAGATACGCAGTATTTT
TRBV19	once	TRBD1	TRBJ2-7	CASSIVGTGVGYEQYF	TGTGCCAGTAGTATAGTCGGGACAGGAGTCGGGTACGAGCAGTACTTC
TRBV28	-	-	TRBJ1-2	CASSIQGEDGYTF	TGTGCCAGCAGTATACAGGGAGAGGATGGCTACACCTTC
TRBV7-2	once	-	TRBJ2-3	CASRNTYTQYF	TGTGCCAGCAGAAACACTTATACGCAGTATTTT
TRBV7-2	-	TRBD1	TRBJ2-3	CASSSDRGGDTQYF	TGTGCCAGCAGCTCAGACAGGGGAGGAGATACGCAGTATTTT
TRBV7-3	-	-	TRBJ2-1	CASSSRRSSNEQFF	TGTGCCAGCAGCTCGCGGCGGTCTTCCAATGAGCAGTTCTTC
TRBV5-1	-	TRBD2	TRBJ2-2	CASSLLAGKNTGELFF	TGCGCCAGCAGCTTACTAGCGGGTAAAAACACCGGGGAGCTGTTTTTT
TRBV9	-	-	TRBJ2-1	CASSGGTNEQFF	TGTGCCAGCAGCGGAGGGACAAATGAGCAGTTCTTC
TRBV27	-	-	TRBJ1-5	CASSFWGNQPQHF	TGTGCCAGCAGTTTTTGGGGCAATCAGCCCCAGCATTTT
TRBV30	-	TRBD1	TRBJ2-2	CAWRGRGQSTGELFF	TGTGCCTGGAGGGGCAGGGGGCAGAGCACCGGGGAGCTGTTTTTT
TRBV6-5	once	TRBD2	TRBJ2-7	CASRVTSGGPYEQYF	TGTGCCAGCAGGGTGACTAGCGGGGGGCCCTACGAGCAGTACTTC
TRBV11-2	-	TRBD2	TRBJ2-7	CASSSPSSGPVYEQYF	TGTGCCAGCAGCTCGCCTTCTAGCGGGCCTGTTTACGAGCAGTACTTC
TRBV30	-	-	TRBJ2-2	CASPGRTNTGELFF	TGTGCCTCCCCAGGAAGGACGAACACCGGGGAGCTGTTTTTT
TRBV7-2	-	TRBD2	TRBJ2-1	CASSFGGLAGGEQFF	TGTGCCAGCAGCTTCGGTGGACTAGCGGGAGGCGAGCAGTTCTTC
TRBV5-6	-	-	TRBJ2-1	CASSTGRRLYNEQFF	TGTGCCAGCAGTACGGGACGGCGCCTCTACAATGAGCAGTTCTTC
TRBV7-9	-	-	TRBJ2-7	CASSLSGEQYF	TGTGCCAGCAGCTTATCGGGGGAGCAGTACTTC
TRBV27	-	-	TRBJ2-7	CASSFSAGLYEQYF	TGTGCCAGCAGTTTTTCTGCCGGGCTCTACGAGCAGTACTTC
TRBV5-1	-	-	TRBJ1-1	CASSLVGMNTEAFF	TGCGCCAGCAGCTTGGTGGGGATGAACACTGAAGCTTTCTTT
TRBV10-3	-	TRBD2	TRBJ2-1	CASSSRTSGEDEQFF	TGTGCCAGTTCTTCCCGGACTAGCGGAGAGGATGAGCAGTTCTTC
TRBV20-1	-	-	TRBJ2-5	CSAKSETQYF	TGCAGTGCTAAATCAGAGACCCAGTACTTC
TRBV11-2	-	-	TRBJ2-2	CASSLDPASGELFF	TGTGCCAGCAGCTTAGATCCAGCAAGCGGGGAGCTGTTTTTT